This TCR beta chain is drawn from a study of cytomegalovirus exposure and HLA in healthy donors. Broader study findings: Another analysis was done later, and it associated over 15,000 TCR beta sequences with HLA alleles at 0.05 false discovery rate. No immune exposure information besides CMV serostatus was available.

Both 60 Vbeta primers and 13 Jbeta primers went into the PCR. Sequencing was performed with immunoSEQ multiplex PCR; in TCRdb, only in-frame clones are kept and a portion is missing. The data show 120,000 or so clones, more than 65% seen once. Healthy bone marrow donors formed the donor group. The CDR3 is 15 amino acids. In germline, CDR1 is SGHRS, CDR2 YFSETQ. The V end lost 4 bases, the J end lost 0 bases, and 12 bases lay between the germline ends. Points on this clone: Its antigen is currently unknown.

Material: PBMCs. This TCR derives from a man in his late teens or twenties in good health and CMV-seropositive. The rearrangement links TRBV5-1 to TRBJ2-3; TRBD1 might be the D (6 bases). The CDR3 nucleotides are TGCGCCAGCAGCACGGGACATTCTAGCACAGATACGCAGTATTTT. Amino acid sequence: CASSTGHSSTDTQYF.